Each of the 18 T cell receptor beta chains below was sequenced from the same sample in a study of blood T cell repertoires in COVID-19. Repertoires were generated with immunoSEQ multiplex PCR, while TCRdb's copy carries only in-frame clones and drops some. Here the sample spans approximately 250,000 clones, roughly 80% being singletons. The sample taken for sequencing was PBMCs or T cells enriched from blood (not recorded which). The receptor set was obtained from a young man with acute COVID-19.

The chain joins TRBV7-2 to TRBJ2-7; 10 nucleotides align to TRBD1. With V trimmed by 4 bases and J by 2 bases, 14 bases remained unmatched. The germline CDR1 and CDR2 sequences are SGHTA and FQGNSA. This CDR3 is built from 18 residues. CDR3 loop: CASSSSGTGVKPTYEQYV. The DNA for the CDR3 is TGTGCCAGCAGCTCTTCCGGGACAGGGGTCAAACCAACCTACGAGCAGTACGTC.

V usage is TRBV28 and J usage is TRBJ1-2; D is perhaps TRBD1 (5 bases). This CDR3 has 12 amino acids. The germline CDR1 and CDR2 sequences are MDHEN and SYDVKM. V was cut by 3 bases and J by 7 bases, with 9 bases left in between. CDR3 loop: CASSFRGGGYTF. CDR3 DNA sequence: TGTGCCAGCAGTTTTCGGGGGGGTGGCTACACCTTC.

V gene TRBV19 combines with J gene TRBJ2-1, with TRBD2 matching over 14 bases. Germline CDR1 LNHDA, CDR2 SQIVND (reference sequence). V trimming: 4 bases; J trimming: 5 bases; junction bases outside the gene matches: 4. There are 16 residues in the CDR3. The CDR3 region has the DNA TGTGCCAGTAGTAGCGGACTAGCGGGAGGAAACAATGAGCAGTTCTTC. This sequence encodes CASSSGLAGGNNEQFF.

The chain recombines TRBV7-8 with TRBJ2-2; 12 bases line up with TRBD2. J lost 3 bases, V lost 2 bases, and 10 bases had no gene match. The germline gives CDR1 SGHVS, CDR2 FQNEAQ. This CDR3 has 19 amino acids. The CDR3 here is CASSLWRLAGARDTGELFF. The CDR3 bases are TGTGCCAGCAGCTTATGGCGACTAGCGGGGGCCAGGGACACCGGGGAGCTGTTTTTT.

This clone showed up just once. The CDR3 region has the DNA TGTGCCAGCAGTGGGCATGGACAGAGAGACACTGAAGCTTTCTTT. It is translated as CASSGHGQRDTEAFF. The V and J genes are TRBV25-1 and TRBJ1-1; TRBD1 is a possible D gene (6 bases). V was cut by 4 bases and J by 3 bases, with 15 bases left in between. This CDR3 has 15 amino acids. CDR1 and CDR2 (germline): MGHDK, SYGVNS.

Worth noting for this clone: Other nucleotide sequences in the sample specify the same CDR3. The rearrangement joins TRBV5-1 to TRBJ2-1, with D perhaps matching TRBD2 (6 bases). The germline V gene encodes CDR1 SGHRS and CDR2 YFSETQ. V gave up 0 bases and J gave up 4 bases, with 11 bases separating them. The CDR3 runs to 15 residues. This chain's CDR3 is CASSLAGDLYNEQFF. The CDR3, as DNA: TGCGCCAGCAGCTTGGCGGGGGACCTTTACAATGAGCAGTTCTTC.

This chain connects TRBV5-5 to TRBJ1-2; TRBD1 matches at 10 bases. V trimming: 4 bases; J trimming: 7 bases; junction bases outside the gene matches: 7. The germline V gene has CDR1 SGHKS and CDR2 YYEKEE (reference sequence). The CDR3 spans 14 residues. The DNA of the CDR3 is TGTGCCAGCAGCAGGACAGGGGGAGTAAGTGGCTACACCTTC. Translation: CASSRTGGVSGYTF.

V and J are TRBV19 and TRBJ2-3; 13 bases map to TRBD2. Germline-derived CDR1 and CDR2 are LNHDA and SQIVND (reference sequence). Germline trimming cut 9 bases from V and 6 bases from J; bases unmatched to any gene: 12. CDR3 length: 16 amino acids. The CDR3 region has the DNA TGTGCCAGCTCCCCCCTGGGGACTAGCGGGGTGGATACGCAGTATTTT. It is translated as CASSPLGTSGVDTQYF.

The chain carries TRBV6-6 and TRBJ1-6; D is perhaps TRBD1 (6 bases). The germline V gene encodes CDR1 MNHNY and CDR2 SVGAGI (reference sequence). This CDR3 is built from 13 residues. V was shortened by 9 bases and J by 8 bases, with 14 bases between the two germline ends. As DNA, the CDR3 is TGTGCCAGTGTGGGGGCAGCTGATTCACCCCTCCACTTT. This translates into CASVGAADSPLHF.

The chain links TRBV5-5 to TRBJ2-1; TRBD2 might be the D (6 bases). CDR3 length: 14 amino acids. Germline V gene sequence: CDR1 SGHKS, CDR2 YYEKEE (reference sequence). V was clipped by 4 bases and J by 6 bases, with 14 bases between them. CDR3 nucleotide sequence: TGTGCCAGCAGCCTCGGGGGAGCGGGCAATGAGCAGTTCTTC. It specifies CASSLGGAGNEQFF.

The gene calls are TRBV15 and TRBJ1-5; 8 positions agree with TRBD1. Trimming at V came to 5 bases and at J to 0 bases, leaving 3 bases not matched to a gene. CDR3 length: 15 residues. Germline V gene lookup returns CDR1 LNHNV and CDR2 YYDKDF (reference sequence). The CDR3 here is CATSGQGGSNQPQHF. In nucleotides, the CDR3 is TGTGCCACCAGCGGACAGGGAGGTAGCAATCAGCCCCAGCATTTT.

The chain joins TRBV5-1 to TRBJ2-2; possible D gene TRBD2, 6 bases. CDR1 SGHRS and CDR2 YFSETQ come from the germline V gene. Trimming took 0 bases from V and 1 from J, leaving 10 bases between them. CDR3 length: 16 amino acids. The CDR3 reads CASSLVPGVNTGELFF. CDR3 DNA: TGCGCCAGCAGCTTGGTACCGGGGGTGAACACCGGGGAGCTGTTTTTT.

The chain combines TRBV28 with TRBJ1-6; 7 bases line up with TRBD1. Unmatched junction bases numbered 9, after V lost 4 bases and J lost 0 bases. Germline loops: CDR1 MDHEN, CDR2 SYDVKM. CDR3 length equals 18 residues. CDR3 DNA: TGTGCCAGCAGTTCTGGAGGGGGCCCCAGCTCCTATAATTCACCCCTCCACTTT. Its translation is CASSSGGGPSSYNSPLHF.

This chain joins TRBV19 and TRBJ1-2, with D tentatively TRBD1 (6 bases). The CDR3 has 15 residues. CDR1 is LNHDA, CDR2 SQIVND, per germline (reference sequence). V dropped 3 bases and J dropped 2 bases, with 13 bases sitting between them. CDR3 protein: CASSIRVRGNYGYTF. The CDR3 DNA is TGTGCCAGTAGTATTCGGGTCAGGGGAAACTATGGCTACACCTTC.

The chain has TRBV7-2 and TRBJ2-3, with 8 bases that match TRBD1. The CDR3 consists of 17 residues. J was trimmed by 5 bases and V by 5 bases; bases with no gene match: 15. Germline V lookup: CDR1 SGHTA, CDR2 FQGNSA. Written as DNA, the CDR3 is TGTGCCAGCAGCGAATCCGGCCCCAGGACAGGGAAAGATACGCAGTATTTT. Amino acids: CASSESGPRTGKDTQYF. The whole variable domain, filled in from reference TRBV7-2 and TRBJ2-3, reads GAGVSQSPSNKVTEKGKDVELRCDPISGHTALYWYRQSLGQGLEFLIYFQGNSAPDKSGLPSDRFSAERTGGSVSTLTIQRTQQEDSAVYLCASSESGPRTGKDTQYFGPGTRLTVL.

The chain links TRBV28 to TRBJ2-1, with 7 bases that match TRBD2. V gave up 11 bases and J gave up 2 bases; unmatched junction bases: 6. The CDR3 runs to 13 residues. Per the germline V gene, CDR1 is MDHEN and CDR2 is SYDVKM. The chain's CDR3 is CAGGGQPYNEQFF. CDR3 DNA: TGTGCCGGGGGGGGTCAGCCCTACAATGAGCAGTTCTTC.

The chain employs TRBV7-9 and TRBJ1-1; the D is unclear. This CDR3 has 14 residues. The ends were cut back, 5 bases at V and 1 base at J, with 11 bases in the middle. Germline V gives CDR1 SEHNR, CDR2 FQNEAQ (reference sequence). CDR3 sequence reads: CASSLVGPNTEAFF. The CDR3 coding sequence is TGTGCCAGCAGCCTTGTGGGCCCGAACACTGAAGCTTTCTTT.

The V call is TRBV7-2, the J call TRBJ1-6, with D perhaps matching TRBD1 (5 bases). The CDR3 totals 15 residues. Deletions cut 5 bases from V and 5 bases from J, with 13 bases between. Germline CDR1 and CDR2: SGHTA and FQGNSA. Written as DNA, the CDR3 is TGTGCCAGCAGCCTAGGGGAGGTTAATAATTCACCCCTCCACTTT. This gives the protein CASSLGEVNNSPLHF.